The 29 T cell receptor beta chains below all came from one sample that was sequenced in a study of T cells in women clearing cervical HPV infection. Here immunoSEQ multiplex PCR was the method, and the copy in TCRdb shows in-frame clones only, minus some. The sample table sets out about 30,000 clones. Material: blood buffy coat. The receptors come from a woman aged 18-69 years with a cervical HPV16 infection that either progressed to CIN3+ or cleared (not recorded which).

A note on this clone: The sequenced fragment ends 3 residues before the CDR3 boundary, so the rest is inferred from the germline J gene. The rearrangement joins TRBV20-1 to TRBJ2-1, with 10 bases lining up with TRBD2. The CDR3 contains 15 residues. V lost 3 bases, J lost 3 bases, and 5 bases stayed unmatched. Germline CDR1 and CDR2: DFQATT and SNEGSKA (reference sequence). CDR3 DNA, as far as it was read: TGCAGTGCTAGTAAGCGGGAGGGCCTCTACAATGAG. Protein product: CSASKREGLYNE. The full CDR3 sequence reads CSASKREGLYNEQFF.

CDR3 residues: CGGDRDYNEQFF. The part of the CDR3 DNA that was read is TGCGGTGGGGACAGGGACTACAATGAG. The chain has TRBV20-1 and TRBJ2-1, with 9 bases fitting TRBD1. The CDR3 is cut off 3 residues early in the read; its end comes from the germline J gene. Germline V lookup: CDR1 DFQATT, CDR2 SNEGSKA (reference sequence). The CDR3 spans 12 residues.

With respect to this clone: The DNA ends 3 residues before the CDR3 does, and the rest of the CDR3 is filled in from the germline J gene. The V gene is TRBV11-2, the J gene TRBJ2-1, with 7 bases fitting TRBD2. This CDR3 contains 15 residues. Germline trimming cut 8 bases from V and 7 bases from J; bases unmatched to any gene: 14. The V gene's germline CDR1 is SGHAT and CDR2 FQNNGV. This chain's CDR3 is CASSLAGRLINEQFF. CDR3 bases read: TGTGCCAGCTCTTTAGCGGGCCGGCTTATTAATGAG.

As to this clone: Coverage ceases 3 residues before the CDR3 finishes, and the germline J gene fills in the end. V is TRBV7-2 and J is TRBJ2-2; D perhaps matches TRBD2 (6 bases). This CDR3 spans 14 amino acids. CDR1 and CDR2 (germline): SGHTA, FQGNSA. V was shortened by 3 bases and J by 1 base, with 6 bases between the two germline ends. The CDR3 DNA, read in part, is TGTGCCAGCAGCTTTAGCGGGAACACCGGGGAG. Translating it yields CASSFSGNTGE. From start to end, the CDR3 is CASSFSGNTGELFF.

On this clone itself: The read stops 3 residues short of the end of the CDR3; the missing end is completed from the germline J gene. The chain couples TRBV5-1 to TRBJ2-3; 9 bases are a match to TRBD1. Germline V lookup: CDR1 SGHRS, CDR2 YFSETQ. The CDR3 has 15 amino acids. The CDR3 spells CASSLGDRVGETQYF. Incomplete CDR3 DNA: TGCGCCAGCAGCTTGGGGGACAGGGTCGGGGAGACG.

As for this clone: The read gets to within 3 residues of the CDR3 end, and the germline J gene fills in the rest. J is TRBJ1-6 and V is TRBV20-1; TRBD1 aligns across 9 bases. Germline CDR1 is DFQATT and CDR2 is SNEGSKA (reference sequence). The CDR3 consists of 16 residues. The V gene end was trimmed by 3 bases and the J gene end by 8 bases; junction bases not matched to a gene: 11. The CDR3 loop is CSARLTTDRGDSPLHF. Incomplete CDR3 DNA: TGCAGTGCTAGGCTTACCACGGACAGGGGCGATTCACCC.

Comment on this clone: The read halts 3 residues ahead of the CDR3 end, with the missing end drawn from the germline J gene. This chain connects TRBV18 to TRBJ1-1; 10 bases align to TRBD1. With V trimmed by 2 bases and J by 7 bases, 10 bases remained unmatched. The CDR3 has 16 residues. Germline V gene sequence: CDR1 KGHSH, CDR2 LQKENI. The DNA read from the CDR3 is TGTGCCAGCTCACCAAGTAGGCCCGGGACAGGGGATGAA. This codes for CASSPSRPGTGDE. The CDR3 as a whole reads CASSPSRPGTGDEAFF.

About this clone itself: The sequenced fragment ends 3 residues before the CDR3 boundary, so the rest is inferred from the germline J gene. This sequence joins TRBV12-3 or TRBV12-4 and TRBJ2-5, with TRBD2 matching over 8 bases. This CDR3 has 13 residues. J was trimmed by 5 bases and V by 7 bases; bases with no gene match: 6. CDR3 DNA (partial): TGTGCCAGCACCTTCCGGGGGGGGGAGACC. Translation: CASTFRGGET. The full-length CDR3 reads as CASTFRGGETQYF.

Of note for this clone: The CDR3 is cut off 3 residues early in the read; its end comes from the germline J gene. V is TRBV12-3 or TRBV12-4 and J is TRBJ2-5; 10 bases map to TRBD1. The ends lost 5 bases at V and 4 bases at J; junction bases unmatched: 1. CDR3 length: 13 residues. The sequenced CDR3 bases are TGTGCCAGCAGTCGGGACAGGGGAGAGACC. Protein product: CASSRDRGET. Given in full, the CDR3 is CASSRDRGETQYF.

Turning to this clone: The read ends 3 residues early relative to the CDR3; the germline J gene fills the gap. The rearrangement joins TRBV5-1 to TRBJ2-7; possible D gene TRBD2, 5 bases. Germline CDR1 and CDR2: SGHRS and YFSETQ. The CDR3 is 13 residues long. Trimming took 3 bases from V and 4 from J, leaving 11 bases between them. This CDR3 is CASSSPGSYEQYF. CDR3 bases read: TGCGCCAGCAGCTCCCCGGGGTCGTACGAG.

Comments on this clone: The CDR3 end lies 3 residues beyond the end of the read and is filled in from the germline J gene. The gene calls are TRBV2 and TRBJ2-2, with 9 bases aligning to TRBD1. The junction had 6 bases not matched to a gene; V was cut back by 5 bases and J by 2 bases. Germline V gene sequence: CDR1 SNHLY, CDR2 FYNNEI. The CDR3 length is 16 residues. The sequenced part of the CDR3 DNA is TGTGCCAGCAGTCCGCGGACAGGGGCAAACACCGGGGAG. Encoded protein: CASSPRTGANTGE. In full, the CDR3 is CASSPRTGANTGELFF.

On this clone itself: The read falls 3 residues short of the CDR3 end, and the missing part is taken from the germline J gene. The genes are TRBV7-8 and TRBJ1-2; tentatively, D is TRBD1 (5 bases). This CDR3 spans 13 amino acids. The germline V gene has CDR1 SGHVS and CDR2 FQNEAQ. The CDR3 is CASSPGSTDTYTF. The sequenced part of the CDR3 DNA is TGTGCCAGCAGCCCAGGGAGCACAGATACC.

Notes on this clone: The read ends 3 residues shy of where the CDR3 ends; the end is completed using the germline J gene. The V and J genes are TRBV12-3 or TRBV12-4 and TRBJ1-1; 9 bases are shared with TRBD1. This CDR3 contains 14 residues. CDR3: CASSSTGGGLEAFF. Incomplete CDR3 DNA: TGTGCCAGCAGTTCCACAGGGGGCGGACTAGAA.

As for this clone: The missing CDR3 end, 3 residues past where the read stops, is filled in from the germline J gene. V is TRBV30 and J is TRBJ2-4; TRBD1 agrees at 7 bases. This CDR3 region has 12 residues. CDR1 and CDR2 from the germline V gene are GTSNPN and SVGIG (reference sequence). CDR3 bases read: TGTGCCTGGAGTGGGACAGGATTTGGT. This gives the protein CAWSGTGFG. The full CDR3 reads CAWSGTGFGQYF. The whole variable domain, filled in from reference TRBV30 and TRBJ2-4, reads SQTIHQWPATLVQPVGSPLSLECTVEGTSNPNLYWYRQAAGRGLQLLFYSVGIGQISSEVPQNLSASRPQDRQFILSSKKLLLSDSGFYLCAWSGTGFGQYFGAGTRLSVL.

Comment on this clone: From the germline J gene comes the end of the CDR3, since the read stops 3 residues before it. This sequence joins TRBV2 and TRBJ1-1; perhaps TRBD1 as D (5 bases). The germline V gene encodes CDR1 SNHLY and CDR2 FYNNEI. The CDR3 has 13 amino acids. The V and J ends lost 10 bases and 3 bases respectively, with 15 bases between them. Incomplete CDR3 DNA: TGTGCCACCTCTATTGTCAGGGACACTGAA. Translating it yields CATSIVRDTE. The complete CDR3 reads CATSIVRDTEAFF.

The CDR3 reads CSAPPADRGGSYEQYF. CDR3 DNA (partial): TGCAGTGCCCCACCGGCCGACAGGGGAGGGTCCTACGAG. The V gene is TRBV20-1, the J gene TRBJ2-7, with a possible D match to TRBD1 (8 bases). The CDR3 goes on 3 residues after the read ends, and that part is filled in from the germline J gene. Trimming shortened V by 6 bases and J by 1 base, and 22 bases separated the two germline ends. Germline loops: CDR1 DFQATT, CDR2 SNEGSKA (reference sequence). This CDR3 is 16 amino acids long.

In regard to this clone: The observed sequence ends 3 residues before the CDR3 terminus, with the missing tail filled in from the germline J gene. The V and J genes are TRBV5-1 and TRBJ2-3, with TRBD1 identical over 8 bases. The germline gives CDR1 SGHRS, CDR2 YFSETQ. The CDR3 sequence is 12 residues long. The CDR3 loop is CASTDRGETQYF. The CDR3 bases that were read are TGCGCCAGCACCGACAGGGGAGAGACG.

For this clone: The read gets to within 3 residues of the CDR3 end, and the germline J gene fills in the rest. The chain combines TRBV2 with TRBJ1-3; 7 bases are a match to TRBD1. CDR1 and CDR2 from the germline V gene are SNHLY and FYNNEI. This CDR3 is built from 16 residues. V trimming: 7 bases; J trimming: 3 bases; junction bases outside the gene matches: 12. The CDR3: CASMDLGTVNGNTIYF. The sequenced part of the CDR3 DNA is TGTGCCAGCATGGATCTAGGGACAGTCAATGGAAACACC.

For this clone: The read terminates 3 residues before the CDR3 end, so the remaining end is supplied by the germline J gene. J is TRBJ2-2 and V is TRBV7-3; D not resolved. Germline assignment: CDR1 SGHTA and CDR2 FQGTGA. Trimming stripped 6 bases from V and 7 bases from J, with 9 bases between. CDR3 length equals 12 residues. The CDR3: CASRTRGGELFF. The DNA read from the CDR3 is TGTGCCAGCAGAACCCGAGGCGGGGAG.

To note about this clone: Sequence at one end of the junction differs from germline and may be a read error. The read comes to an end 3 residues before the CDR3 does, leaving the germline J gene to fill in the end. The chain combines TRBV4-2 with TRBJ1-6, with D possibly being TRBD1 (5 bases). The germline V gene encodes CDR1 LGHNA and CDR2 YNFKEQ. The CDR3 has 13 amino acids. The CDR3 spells CASSTDRNSPLHF. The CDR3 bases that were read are TGCGCCAGCAGCACCGACAGAAATTCACCC.

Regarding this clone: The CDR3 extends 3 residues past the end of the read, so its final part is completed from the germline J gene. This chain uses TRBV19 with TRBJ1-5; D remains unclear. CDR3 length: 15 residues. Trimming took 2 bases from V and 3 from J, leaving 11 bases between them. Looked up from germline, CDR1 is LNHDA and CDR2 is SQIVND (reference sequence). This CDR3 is CASSIQRLNNQPQHF. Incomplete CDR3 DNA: TGTGCCAGTAGTATACAGAGACTCAACAATCAGCCC.

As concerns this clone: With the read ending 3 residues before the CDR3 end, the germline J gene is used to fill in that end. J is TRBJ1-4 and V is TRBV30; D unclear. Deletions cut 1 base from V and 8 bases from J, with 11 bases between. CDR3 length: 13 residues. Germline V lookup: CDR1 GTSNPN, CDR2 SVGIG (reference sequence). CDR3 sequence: CAWSDSVGEKLFF. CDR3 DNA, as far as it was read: TGTGCCTGGAGTGATAGCGTCGGCGAAAAA.

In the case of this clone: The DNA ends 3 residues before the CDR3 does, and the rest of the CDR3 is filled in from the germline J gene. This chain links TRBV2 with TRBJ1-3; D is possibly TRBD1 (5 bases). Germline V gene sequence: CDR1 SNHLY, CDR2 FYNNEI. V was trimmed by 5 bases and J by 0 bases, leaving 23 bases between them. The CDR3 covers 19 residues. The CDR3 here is CASSLQKAGPRLSGNTIYF. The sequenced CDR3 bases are TGTGCCAGCAGTCTGCAAAAGGCAGGGCCCCGACTCTCTGGAAACACC.

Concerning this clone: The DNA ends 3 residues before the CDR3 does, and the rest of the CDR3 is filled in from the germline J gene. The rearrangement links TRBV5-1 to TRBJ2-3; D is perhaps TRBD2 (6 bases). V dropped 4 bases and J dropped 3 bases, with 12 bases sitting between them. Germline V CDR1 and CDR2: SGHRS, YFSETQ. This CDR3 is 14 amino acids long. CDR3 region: CASSRVLATDTQYF. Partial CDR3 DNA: TGCGCCAGCAGCCGAGTCCTAGCGACAGATACG.

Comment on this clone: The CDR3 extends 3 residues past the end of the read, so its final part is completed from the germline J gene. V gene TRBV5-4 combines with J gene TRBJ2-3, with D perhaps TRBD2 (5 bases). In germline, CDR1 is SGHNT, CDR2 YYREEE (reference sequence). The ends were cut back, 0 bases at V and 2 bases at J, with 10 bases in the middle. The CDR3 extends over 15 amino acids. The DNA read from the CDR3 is TGTGCCAGCAGCTTGGATCAGCGGAACACAGATACG. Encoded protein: CASSLDQRNTDT. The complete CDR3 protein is CASSLDQRNTDTQYF.

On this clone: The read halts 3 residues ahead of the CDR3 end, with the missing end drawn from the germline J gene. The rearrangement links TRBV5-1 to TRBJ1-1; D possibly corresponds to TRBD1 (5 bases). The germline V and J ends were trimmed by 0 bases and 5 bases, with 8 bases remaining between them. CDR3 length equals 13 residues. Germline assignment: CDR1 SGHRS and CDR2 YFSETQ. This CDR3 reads CASSLGGRTEAFF. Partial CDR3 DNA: TGCGCCAGCAGCTTGGGGGGCAGAACTGAA. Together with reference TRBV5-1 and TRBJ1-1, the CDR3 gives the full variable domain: KAGVTQTPRYLIKTRGQQVTLSCSPISGHRSVSWYQQTPGQGLQFLFEYFSETQRNKGNFPGRFSGRQFSNSRSEMNVSTLELGDSALYLCASSLGGRTEAFFGQGTRLTVV.

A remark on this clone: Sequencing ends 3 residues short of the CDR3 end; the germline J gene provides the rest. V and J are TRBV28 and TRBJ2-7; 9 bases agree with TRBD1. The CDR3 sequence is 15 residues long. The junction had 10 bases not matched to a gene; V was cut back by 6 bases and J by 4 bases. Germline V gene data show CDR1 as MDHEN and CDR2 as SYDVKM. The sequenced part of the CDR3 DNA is TGTGCCAGCAGCTTGGGGACAGGGTATCGGTACGAG. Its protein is CASSLGTGYRYE. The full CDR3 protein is CASSLGTGYRYEQYF.

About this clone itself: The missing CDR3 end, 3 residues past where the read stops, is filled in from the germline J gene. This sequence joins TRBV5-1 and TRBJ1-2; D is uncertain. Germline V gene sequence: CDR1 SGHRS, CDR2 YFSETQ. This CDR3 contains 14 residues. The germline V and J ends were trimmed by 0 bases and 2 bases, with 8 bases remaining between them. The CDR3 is CASSLDQRNYGYTF. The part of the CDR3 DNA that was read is TGCGCCAGCAGCTTGGATCAGCGGAACTATGGC.

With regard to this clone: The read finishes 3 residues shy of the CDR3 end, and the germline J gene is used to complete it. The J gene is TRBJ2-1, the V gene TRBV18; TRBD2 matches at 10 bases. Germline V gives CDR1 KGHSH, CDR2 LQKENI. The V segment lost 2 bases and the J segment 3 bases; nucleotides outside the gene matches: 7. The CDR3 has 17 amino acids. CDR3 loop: CASSPSTSGNRYNEQFF. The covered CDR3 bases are TGTGCCAGCTCACCAAGCACTAGCGGGAACCGCTACAATGAG.